This T cell receptor (beta chain) was identified during a study of CD8+CD57+ T cells in acquired aplastic anemia. Profiles of TCR beta VDJ and CDR3 were generated from a genomic DNA template. TCRdb fed the reads into MiXCR, producing one record per CDR3 protein. Of approximately 190,000 distinct CDR3 sequences listed, just under 50% are singletons. Germline lookup yields CDR1 DFQATT and CDR2 SNEGSKA (reference sequence). With 3 bases clipped from V and 5 bases from J, the junction kept 17 bases outside the gene matches. This CDR3 spans 18 amino acids. Only patients with CD8+CD57+ cell expansion on flow cytometry were chosen for sequencing. Prior therapy had not been administered to any patient at the time of blood sampling.

This receptor was identified in a human donor with aplastic anemia. The chain is built from TRBV20-1 and TRBJ2-1, with 9 bases lining up with TRBD1. The sequenced sample consisted of sorted CD4+, CD8+, or CD8+CD57+ T cells (not recorded which) from PBMCs. CDR3 bases: TGCAGTGCTAGGTTGGCACAGGGGGCTGGGGTCCTACACAATGAGCAGTTCTTC. Translating gives CSARLAQGAGVLHNEQFF.